These T cell receptor beta chains were read from a single sample in a study of PD-1 blockade in classical Hodgkin lymphoma. TCRdb's copy holds only in-frame clones and misses some; the assay was immunoSEQ multiplex PCR. The sample has about 15,000 clones; around 87% are singletons. Sequenced input: peripheral blood mononuclear cells (PBMCs). These receptors all come from a human donor with classical Hodgkin lymphoma. Both conserved end residues are trimmed from each CDR3. Some rows mark clone size as missing; the rest say once, few, many or name a class of expanded clone.

TRBV5-1	-	TRBJ1-2	ASSLGKDYGYT
TRBV30	-	TRBJ1-1	AWRDRGETEAF
TRBV28	-	TRBJ2-3	ASSPWTPTNTQY
TRBV18	-	TRBJ2-5	ASSPEGARGETQY
TRBV6-6	-	TRBJ2-1	ASSPVGGGNEQF
TRBV19	-	TRBJ1-2	ASREAGGNYGYT
TRBV7-3	-	TRBJ1-2	ASSLTPGGYGYT
TRBV18	once	TRBJ1-5	ASSQGQENQPQH
TRBV4-3	-	TRBJ2-7	ASSQDRLLAGVQGQY
TRBV27	-	TRBJ2-2	ASSFFGQGGTGELF
TRBV28	-	TRBJ2-7	ASSLYGTSGRYEQY
TRBV5-1	-	TRBJ2-3	ASSSADTQY
TRBV9	once	TRBJ2-7	ASSVGGSGYEQY
TRBV6-6	-	TRBJ2-1	ASWSGLKNEQF
TRBV15	-	TRBJ2-1	ATSTQDYNEQF
TRBV6-6	-	TRBJ1-1	ASSYSGRGANTEAF
TRBV7-9	-	TRBJ2-7	ASSLAGLDPYEQY
TRBV7-9	-	TRBJ1-4	ASSLSYNEKLF
TRBV7-7	-	TRBJ2-7	ASSQAWARDRGEQY
TRBV7-2	-	TRBJ1-6	ASSLQTEGYNSPLH
TRBV13	-	TRBJ1-1	ASSLALLNTEAF
TRBV5-1	-	TRBJ2-1	ASSLTERALYNEQF
TRBV14	-	TRBJ2-4	ASSQESRKNIQY
TRBV9	-	TRBJ2-2	ASSVGRVTGELF
TRBV7-9	once	TRBJ2-5	ASSSLAGDQETQY
TRBV28	-	TRBJ2-1	ASSLTLASEQF
TRBV10-3	-	TRBJ1-3	ATEGGTGNTIY
TRBV7-9	-	TRBJ2-5	ASRQDRAQY
TRBV28	once	TRBJ2-7	ASRPTGAPDEQY
TRBV5-1	once	TRBJ1-2	ASRTDRYGYT
TRBV11-2	once	TRBJ2-1	ASPPPRTEQF
TRBV20-1	-	TRBJ2-7	SADTAYEQY
TRBV19	-	TRBJ1-2	ASSIDSWTRYGYT
TRBV6-1	-	TRBJ1-4	ASSEDSVTYGLNEKLF
TRBV2	-	TRBJ2-5	ASRIETQY
TRBV10-3	-	TRBJ1-1	AISDWGPDYNTEAF
TRBV7-2	-	TRBJ2-7	ASSEGFYEQY
TRBV11-2	-	TRBJ2-5	ASSRTGTQGPGETQY
TRBV21-1	-	TRBJ2-1	ASIQWGSLAGGPNEQF
TRBV5-1	-	TRBJ2-7	ASSFVGTSVGEQY
TRBV7-2	-	TRBJ2-7	ASSLTSGSPYYEQY
TRBV19	-	TRBJ1-2	ASSIEDPYGYT
TRBV7-2	-	TRBJ2-1	ASSLTVRDEQF
TRBV19	-	TRBJ1-4	ASTLQGAGEKLF
TRBV6-5	-	TRBJ1-2	ASSYGDGGYT
TRBV11-2	-	TRBJ1-1	ASSLDPGAAEAF